The following is a TCR beta chain sequence with its context. Its antigen is not identified. Trimming removed 5 bases from V and 2 bases from J, with 12 bases in between. Germline values: CDR1 MNHNY, CDR2 SVGAGI (reference sequence). CDR3 length equals 14 residues. The record originates from a study of beta chain features in type 1 diabetes. Whole-study findings and limits: It was among patients, rather than healthy donors, that naive, central memory and Treg TCRB repertoires appeared more similar. When Type 1 diabetes patients were examined, their TCRB CDR3s proved moderately but significantly shorter in all four CD4+ subsets. Reduced insertions and increased deletions marked VDJ junctions in type 1 diabetes patients.

Sort purity for all populations was recorded as exceeding 98%. Expressed TCRB transcripts were sequenced, since all the RNA that had been isolated was reverse transcribed. Only in-frame clones appear in the TCRdb table, and some are missing; sequencing was by immunoSEQ multiplex PCR. This repertoire shows 160,000 or so clones, approximately 8.4% found once; its top ten account for less than 3%. The genes are TRBV6-6 and TRBJ1-2; a possible D gene is TRBD1 (5 bases). This TCR derives from a woman aged 18-29 years in good health. Sequencing was performed on central memory CD4+ T cells from blood. In nucleotides, the CDR3 is TGTGCCAGCAGTACCCAGGGTGTCAACTATGGCTACACCTTC. Amino acids: CASSTQGVNYGYTF.